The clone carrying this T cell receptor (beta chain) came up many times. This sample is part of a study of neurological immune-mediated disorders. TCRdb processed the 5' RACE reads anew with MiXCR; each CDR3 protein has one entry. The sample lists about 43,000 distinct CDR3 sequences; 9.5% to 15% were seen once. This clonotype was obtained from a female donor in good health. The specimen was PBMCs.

CDR3 residues: CASRVGQEDYGYTF. CDR3 sequence (DNA): TGTGCCAGCAGGGTGGGACAGGAGGACTATGGCTACACCTTC. The chain has TRBV6-5 and TRBJ1-2, with 8 nucleotides matching TRBD1. This CDR3 region has 14 residues. Germline V gene sequence: CDR1 MNHEY, CDR2 SVGAGI. J was trimmed by 3 bases and V by 6 bases; bases with no gene match: 6.